Below are 8 T cell receptor beta chains sequenced from a single sample in a study of blood T cell repertoires in COVID-19. Data came from immunoSEQ multiplex PCR; TCRdb stores just in-frame clones and leaves some out. The table records approximately 210,000 clones, approximately 81% of them present only once. The source material was peripheral blood. The receptors come from a human donor in a cohort sampled during active COVID-19.

V usage is TRBV2 and J usage is TRBJ2-3, with 8 bases lining up with TRBD2. The V gene end was trimmed by 4 bases and the J gene end by 6 bases; junction bases not matched to a gene: 6. Germline loops: CDR1 SNHLY, CDR2 FYNNEI. The CDR3 is 14 residues long. CDR3 sequence reads: CASSVSGGLDTQYF. CDR3 nucleotide sequence: TGTGCCAGCAGTGTAAGCGGGGGTCTGGATACGCAGTATTTT.

The V gene is TRBV5-1, the J gene TRBJ1-3; D gene ambiguous. The length of the CDR3 is 15 residues. V gave up 0 bases and J gave up 3 bases, with 10 bases separating them. Germline CDR1 reads SGHRS; CDR2 reads YFSETQ. The CDR3 DNA is TGCGCCAGCAGCTTGGACGGGGTCGGTGGAAACACCATATATTTT. Protein: CASSLDGVGGNTIYF. Drawing the rest from reference TRBV5-1 and TRBJ1-3, the complete variable domain is KAGVTQTPRYLIKTRGQQVTLSCSPISGHRSVSWYQQTPGQGLQFLFEYFSETQRNKGNFPGRFSGRQFSNSRSEMNVSTLELGDSALYLCASSLDGVGGNTIYFGEGSWLTVV.

This clone was picked up a small number of times. The rearrangement links TRBV28 to TRBJ2-7; maybe TRBD2 (5 bases). Deletions cut 7 bases from V and 3 bases from J, with 10 bases between. Germline CDR1 reads MDHEN; CDR2 reads SYDVKM. The CDR3 loop spans 12 amino acids. As DNA, the CDR3 is TGTGCCAGCAAACGACGGGACTACGAGCAGTACTTC. Translated, it gives CASKRRDYEQYF.

V usage is TRBV14 and J usage is TRBJ2-3; 10 positions agree with TRBD2. Germline trimming cut 4 bases from V and 1 base from J; bases unmatched to any gene: 8. The CDR3 is 17 residues long. Germline V gene data show CDR1 as SGHDN and CDR2 as FVKESK. The CDR3 spells CASSPITGTSGTDTQYF. CDR3 coding DNA: TGTGCCAGCAGCCCCATAACCGGGACTAGCGGCACAGATACGCAGTATTTT.

This clone came up a few times. The chain couples TRBV6-1 to TRBJ2-3, with 7 nucleotides matching TRBD2. The CDR3 has 14 amino acids. The V and J ends lost 3 bases and 2 bases, in that order; junction bases with no gene match: 2. Germline V gene data show CDR1 as MNHNS and CDR2 as SASEGT. This chain's CDR3 is CASSDRDYTDTQYF. Here the CDR3 DNA reads TGTGCCAGCAGTGATCGGGACTACACAGATACGCAGTATTTT.

This chain joins TRBV5-4 and TRBJ2-3, with 9 bases that match TRBD1. V lost 4 bases, J lost 6 bases, and 6 bases stayed unmatched. CDR3 length: 14 residues. Germline V lookup: CDR1 SGHNT, CDR2 YYREEE (reference sequence). As DNA, the CDR3 is TGTGCCAGCAGCGGGACAGGGCAGAGCGATACGCAGTATTTT. As protein: CASSGTGQSDTQYF.

The chain joins TRBV18 to TRBJ2-4, with D possibly being TRBD2 (6 bases). V lost 0 bases and J lost 0, with 9 bases in between. The CDR3 contains 16 residues. Germline V CDR1 and CDR2: KGHSH, LQKENI. The CDR3 loop is CASSPPRGLAKNIQYF. The CDR3 nucleotides read TGTGCCAGCTCACCACCGCGGGGCCTAGCCAAAAACATTCAGTACTTC.

This clone was counted once. The rearrangement uses TRBV2 and TRBJ2-3; D may be TRBD1 (6 bases). The CDR3 length is 14 residues. Germline-derived CDR1 and CDR2 are SNHLY and FYNNEI. The V end lost 6 bases, the J end lost 5 bases, and 15 bases lay between the germline ends. The CDR3 protein is CASSEDSLGDTQYF. DNA for the CDR3: TGTGCCAGCAGCGAGGACAGCCTGGGAGATACGCAGTATTTT.